The clone carrying this TCR beta chain was counted only a few times. Its antigen is as yet unknown. A single record per CDR3 protein comes from TCRdb applying MiXCR to the RT-PCR reads. The table lists 450,000 to 600,000 distinct CDR3 sequences, approximately 7.8% of them singletons. The record originates from a study of response to subunit inactivated influenza vaccine. Study observations and caveats: The authors suggested that few new T cells are recruited per seasonal influenza vaccination.

This clonotype originated in a man aged 45 to 75 who received an inactivated influenza vaccine. The sequences come from PBMCs from blood, collected approximately 25 months after vaccination.

CDR3 coding DNA: TGTGCCAGCTCCCCCGGGACAGGGATGTCCTACGAGCAGTACTTC. Translated, it gives CASSPGTGMSYEQYF. The V gene is TRBV18, the J gene TRBJ2-7, with TRBD1 matching 9 bases. The germline gives CDR1 KGHSH, CDR2 LQKENI. CDR3 size: 15 residues. Germline trimming cut 6 bases from V and 1 base from J; bases unmatched to any gene: 7.